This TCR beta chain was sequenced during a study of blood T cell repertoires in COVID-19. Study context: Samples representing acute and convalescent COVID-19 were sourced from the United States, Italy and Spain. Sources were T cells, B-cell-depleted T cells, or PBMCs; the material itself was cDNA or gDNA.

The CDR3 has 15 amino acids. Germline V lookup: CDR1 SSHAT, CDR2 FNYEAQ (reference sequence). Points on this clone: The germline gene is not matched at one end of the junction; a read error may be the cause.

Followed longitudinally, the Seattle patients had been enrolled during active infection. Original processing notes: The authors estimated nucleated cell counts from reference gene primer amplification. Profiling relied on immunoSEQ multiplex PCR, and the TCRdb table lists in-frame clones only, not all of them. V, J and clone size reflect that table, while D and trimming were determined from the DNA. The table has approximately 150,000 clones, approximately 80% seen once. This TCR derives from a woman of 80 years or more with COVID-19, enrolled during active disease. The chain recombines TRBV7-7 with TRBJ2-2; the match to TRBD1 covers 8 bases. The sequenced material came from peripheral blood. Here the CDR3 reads CASSPTGVGSGELFF. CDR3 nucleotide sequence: TGTGCTAGCAGCCCGACAGGGGTAGGATCCGGGGAGCTGTTTTTT. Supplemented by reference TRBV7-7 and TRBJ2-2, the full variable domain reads GAGVSQSPRYKVTKRGQDVTLRCDPISSHATLYWYQQALGQGPEFLTYFNYEAQPDKSGLPSDRFSAERPEGSISTLTIQRTEQRDSAMYRCASSPTGVGSGELFFGEGSRLTVL.